The T cell receptor (beta chain) described here comes from a study of blood T cell repertoires in COVID-19. Whole-study context: The analysed material was cDNA or gDNA that came from T cells, B-cell-depleted T cells, or PBMCs.

After removal of 6 bases from V and 3 bases from J, the junction contained 2 bases not matched to a gene. The CDR3 contains 14 residues. Germline CDR1 is PRHDT and CDR2 is FYEKMQ (reference sequence). Measured with immunoSEQ multiplex PCR; TCRdb has only the in-frame clones, and not every one. The sample contains approximately 200,000 clones, around nine tenths of which appear only once. Sequencing input: PBMCs or T cells enriched from blood (not recorded which). This chain connects TRBV13 to TRBJ2-2, with 9 bases lining up with TRBD1. This sequence was found in a man aged 25-40 years in a cohort exposed to, infected with or recovered from COVID-19 (not recorded which). In nucleotides, the CDR3 is TGTGCCAGCAGACACAGGGGGCACACCGGGGAGCTGTTTTTT. Protein product: CASRHRGHTGELFF.